This T cell receptor (beta chain) was documented in a study of blood T cell repertoires in COVID-19. As for the study in general: Some COVID-19 samples were acute and others convalescent; all came from the United States, Italy and Spain. T cells, B-cell-depleted T cells, or PBMCs provided the cDNA or gDNA that served as material.

CDR3 size: 12 residues. V dropped 3 bases and J dropped 2 bases, with 2 bases sitting between them. The germline CDR1 and CDR2 sequences are MDHEN and SYDVKM. In the original workflow: It was from reference gene primer amplification that nucleated cell counts were estimated. Sequencing used immunoSEQ multiplex PCR; TCRdb keeps in-frame clones, though not all of them. V, J and clone size reflect that table, while D and trimming were determined from the DNA. The repertoire holds about 88,000 clones, with about nine tenths as singletons. In Seattle, patients joined the study during active infection and were tracked longitudinally.

This TCR was sampled from a man between 18 and 35 years old with COVID-19, enrolled during active disease. The chain is built from TRBV28 and TRBJ2-1, with D unclear. Sample: peripheral blood. DNA for the CDR3: TGTGCCAGCAGTTTCACCTACAATGAGCAGTTCTTC. This encodes CASSFTYNEQFF.